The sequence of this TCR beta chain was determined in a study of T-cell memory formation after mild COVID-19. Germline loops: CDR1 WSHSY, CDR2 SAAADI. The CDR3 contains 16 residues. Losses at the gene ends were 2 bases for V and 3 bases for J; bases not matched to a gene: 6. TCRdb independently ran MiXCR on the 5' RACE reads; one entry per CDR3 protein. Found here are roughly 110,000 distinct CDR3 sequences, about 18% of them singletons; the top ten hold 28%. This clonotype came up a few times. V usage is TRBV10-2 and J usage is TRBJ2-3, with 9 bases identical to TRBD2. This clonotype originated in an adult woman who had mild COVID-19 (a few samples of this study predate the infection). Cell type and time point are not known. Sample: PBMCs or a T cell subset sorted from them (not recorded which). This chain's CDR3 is CASSEIGGRVTDTQYF. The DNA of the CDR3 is TGCGCCAGCAGTGAGATCGGCGGGAGGGTTACAGATACGCAGTATTTT.